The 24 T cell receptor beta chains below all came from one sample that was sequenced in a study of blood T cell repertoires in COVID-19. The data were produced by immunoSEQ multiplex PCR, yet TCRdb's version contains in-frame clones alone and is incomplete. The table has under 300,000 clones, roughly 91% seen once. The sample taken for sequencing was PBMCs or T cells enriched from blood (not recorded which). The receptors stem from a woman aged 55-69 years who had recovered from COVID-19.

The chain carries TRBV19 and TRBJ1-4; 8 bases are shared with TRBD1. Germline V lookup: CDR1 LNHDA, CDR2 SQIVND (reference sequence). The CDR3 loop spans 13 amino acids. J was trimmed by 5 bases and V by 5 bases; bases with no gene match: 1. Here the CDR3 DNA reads TGTGCCAGTAGTCGACAGGGGAATGAAAAACTGTTTTTT. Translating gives CASSRQGNEKLFF.

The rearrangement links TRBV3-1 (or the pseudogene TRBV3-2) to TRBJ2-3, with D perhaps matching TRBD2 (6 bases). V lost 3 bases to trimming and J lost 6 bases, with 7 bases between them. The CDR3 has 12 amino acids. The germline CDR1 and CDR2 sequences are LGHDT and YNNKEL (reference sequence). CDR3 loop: CASSQEGDTQYF. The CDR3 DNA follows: TGTGCCAGCAGCCAGGAGGGGGATACGCAGTATTTT.

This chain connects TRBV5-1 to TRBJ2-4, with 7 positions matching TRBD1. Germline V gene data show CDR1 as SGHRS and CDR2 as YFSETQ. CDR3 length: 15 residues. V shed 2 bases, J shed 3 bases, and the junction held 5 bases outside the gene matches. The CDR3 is CASSFKPGGKNIQYF. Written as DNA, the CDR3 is TGCGCCAGCAGCTTTAAGCCAGGGGGCAAAAACATTCAGTACTTC.

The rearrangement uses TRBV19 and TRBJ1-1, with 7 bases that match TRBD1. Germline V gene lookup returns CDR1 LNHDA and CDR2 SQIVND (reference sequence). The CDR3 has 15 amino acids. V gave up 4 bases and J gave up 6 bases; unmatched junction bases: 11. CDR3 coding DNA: TGTGCCAGTAGTAGGGGACAGCAGGGATGGGCTGAAGCTTTCTTT. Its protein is CASSRGQQGWAEAFF.

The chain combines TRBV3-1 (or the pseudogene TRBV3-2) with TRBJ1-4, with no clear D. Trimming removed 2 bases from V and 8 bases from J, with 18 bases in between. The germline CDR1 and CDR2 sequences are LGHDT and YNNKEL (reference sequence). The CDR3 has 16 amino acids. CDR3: CASSQPSGRPKEKLFF. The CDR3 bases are TGTGCCAGCAGCCAACCCTCCGGGAGACCGAAAGAAAAACTGTTTTTT.

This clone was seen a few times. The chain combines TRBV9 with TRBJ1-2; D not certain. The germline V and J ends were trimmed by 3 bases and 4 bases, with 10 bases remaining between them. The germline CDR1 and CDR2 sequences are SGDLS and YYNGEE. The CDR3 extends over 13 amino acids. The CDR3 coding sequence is TGTGCCAGCAGCGCAACCCTACCCTATGGCTACACCTTC. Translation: CASSATLPYGYTF.

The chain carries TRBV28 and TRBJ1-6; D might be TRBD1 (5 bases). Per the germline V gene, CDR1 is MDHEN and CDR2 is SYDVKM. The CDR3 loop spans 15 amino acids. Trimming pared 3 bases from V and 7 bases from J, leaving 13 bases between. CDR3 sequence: CASSFYGAQNSPLHF. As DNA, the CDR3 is TGTGCCAGCAGTTTCTATGGGGCTCAGAATTCACCCCTCCACTTT. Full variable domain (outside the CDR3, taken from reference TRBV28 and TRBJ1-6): DVKVTQSSRYLVKRTGEKVFLECVQDMDHENMFWYRQDPGLGLRLIYFSYDVKMKEKGDIPEGYSVSREKKERFSLILESASTNQTSMYLCASSFYGAQNSPLHFGNGTRLTVT.

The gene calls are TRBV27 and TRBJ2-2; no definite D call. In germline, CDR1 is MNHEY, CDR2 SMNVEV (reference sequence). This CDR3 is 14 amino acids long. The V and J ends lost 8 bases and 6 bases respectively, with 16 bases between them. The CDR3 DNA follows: TGTGCCAGCGAGACTTCAAGAGGAGCCGGGGAGCTGTTTTTT. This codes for CASETSRGAGELFF.

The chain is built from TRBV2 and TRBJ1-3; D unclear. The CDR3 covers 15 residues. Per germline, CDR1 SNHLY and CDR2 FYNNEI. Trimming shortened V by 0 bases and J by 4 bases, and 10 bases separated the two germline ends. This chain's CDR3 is CASSEARTTGNTIYF. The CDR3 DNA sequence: TGTGCCAGCAGTGAAGCGAGGACTACCGGAAACACCATATATTTT.

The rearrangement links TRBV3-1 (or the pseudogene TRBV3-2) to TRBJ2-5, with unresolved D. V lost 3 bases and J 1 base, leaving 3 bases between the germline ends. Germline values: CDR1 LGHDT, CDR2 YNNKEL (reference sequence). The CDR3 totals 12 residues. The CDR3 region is CASSHGQETQYF. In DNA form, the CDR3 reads TGTGCCAGCAGCCACGGCCAAGAGACCCAGTACTTC.

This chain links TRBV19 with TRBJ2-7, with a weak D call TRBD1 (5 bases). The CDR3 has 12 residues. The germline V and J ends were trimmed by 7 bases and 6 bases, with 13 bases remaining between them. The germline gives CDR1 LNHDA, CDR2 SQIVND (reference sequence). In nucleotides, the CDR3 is TGTGCCAGTAAGGCTCAGGGAAGCGAGCAGTACTTC. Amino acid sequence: CASKAQGSEQYF.

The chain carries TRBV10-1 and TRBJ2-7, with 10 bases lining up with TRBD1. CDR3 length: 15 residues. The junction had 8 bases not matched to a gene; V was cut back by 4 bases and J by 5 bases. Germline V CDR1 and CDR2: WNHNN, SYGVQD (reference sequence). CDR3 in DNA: TGCGCCAGCAGTGGCCCGGGACAGGGGCTCAACGAGCAGTACTTC. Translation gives CASSGPGQGLNEQYF.

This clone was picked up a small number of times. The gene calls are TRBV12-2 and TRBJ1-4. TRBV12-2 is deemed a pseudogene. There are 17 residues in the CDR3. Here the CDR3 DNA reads TGTGCAAGTCGCAACCGGGGTTACGGACGCCCGGGCGAAAAACTGTTTTTT. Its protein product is CASRNRGYGRPGEKLFF.

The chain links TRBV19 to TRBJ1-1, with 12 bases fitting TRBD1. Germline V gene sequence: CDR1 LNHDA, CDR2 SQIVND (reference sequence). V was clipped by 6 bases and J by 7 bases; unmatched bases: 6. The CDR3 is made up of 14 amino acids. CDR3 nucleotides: TGTGCCAGTAGACCGGGACAGGGGGCTGGTGAAGCTTTCTTT. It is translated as CASRPGQGAGEAFF.

In DNA form, the CDR3 reads TGTGCCAGCAGCGCCGGTTCGGCGGGATATGGGACCCAGTACTTC. Translation gives CASSAGSAGYGTQYF. This chain links TRBV7-6 with TRBJ2-5, with TRBD2 as a possible D gene (6 bases). V lost 5 bases and J 7 bases, leaving 20 bases between the germline ends. Germline-derived CDR1 and CDR2 are SGHVS and FNYEAQ. The CDR3 sequence is 15 residues long. Filled out from reference TRBV7-6 and TRBJ2-5, the complete variable domain reads GAGVSQSPRYKVTKRGQDVALRCDPISGHVSLYWYRQALGQGPEFLTYFNYEAQQDKSGLPNDRFSAERPEGSISTLTIQRTEQRDSAMYRCASSAGSAGYGTQYFGPGTRLLVL.

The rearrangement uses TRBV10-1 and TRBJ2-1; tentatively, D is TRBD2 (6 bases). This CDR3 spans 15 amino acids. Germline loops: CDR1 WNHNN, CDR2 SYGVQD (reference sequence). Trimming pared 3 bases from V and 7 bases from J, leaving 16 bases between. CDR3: CASSEDAGPSNEQFF. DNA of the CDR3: TGCGCCAGCAGTGAAGATGCGGGACCGAGTAATGAGCAGTTCTTC.

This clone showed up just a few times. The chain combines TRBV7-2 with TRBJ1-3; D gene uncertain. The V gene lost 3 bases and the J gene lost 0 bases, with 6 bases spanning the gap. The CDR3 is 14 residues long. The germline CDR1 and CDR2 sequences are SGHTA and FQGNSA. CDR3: CASSFYSSGNTIYF. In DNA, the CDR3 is TGTGCCAGCAGCTTCTACAGCTCTGGAAACACCATATATTTT.

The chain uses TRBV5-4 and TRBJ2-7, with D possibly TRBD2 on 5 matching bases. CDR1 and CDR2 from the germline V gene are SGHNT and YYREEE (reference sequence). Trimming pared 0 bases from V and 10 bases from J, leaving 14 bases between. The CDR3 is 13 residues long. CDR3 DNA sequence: TGTGCCAGCAGCTTGGAAGAGAGGGCCGCTCAGTACTTC. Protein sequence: CASSLEERAAQYF.

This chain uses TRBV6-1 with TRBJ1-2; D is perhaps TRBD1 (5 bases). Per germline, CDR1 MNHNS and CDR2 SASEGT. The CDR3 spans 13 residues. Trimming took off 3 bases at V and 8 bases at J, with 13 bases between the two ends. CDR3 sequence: CASSDQGLWGYTF. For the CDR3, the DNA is TGTGCCAGCAGTGACCAGGGACTATGGGGCTACACCTTC.

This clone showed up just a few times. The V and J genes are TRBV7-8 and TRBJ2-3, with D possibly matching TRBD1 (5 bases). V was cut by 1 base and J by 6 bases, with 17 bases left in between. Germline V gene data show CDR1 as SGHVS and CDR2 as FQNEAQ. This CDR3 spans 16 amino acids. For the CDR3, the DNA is TGTGCCAGCAGCTTAGAATCAGGGTACGGTTTCGATACGCAGTATTTT. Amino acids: CASSLESGYGFDTQYF.

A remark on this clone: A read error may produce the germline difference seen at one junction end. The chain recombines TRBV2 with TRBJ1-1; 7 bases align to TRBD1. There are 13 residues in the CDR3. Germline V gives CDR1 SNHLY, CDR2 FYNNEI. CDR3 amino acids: CASSEDRVAEAFF. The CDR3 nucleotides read TGTGCCAGCAGCGAAGACAGGGTCGCTGAAGCTTTCTTT.

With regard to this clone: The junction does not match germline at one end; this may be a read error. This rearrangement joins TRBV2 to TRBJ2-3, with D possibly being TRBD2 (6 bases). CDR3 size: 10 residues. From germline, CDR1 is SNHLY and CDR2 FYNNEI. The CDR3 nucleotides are TGTGCCAGCAGGGGAGGAGTAGACTTTTTT. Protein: CASRGGVDFF.

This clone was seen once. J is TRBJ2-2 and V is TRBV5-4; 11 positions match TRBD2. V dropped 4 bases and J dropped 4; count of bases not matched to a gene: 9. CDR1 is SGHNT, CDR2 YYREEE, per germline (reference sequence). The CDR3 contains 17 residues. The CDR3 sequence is CASSPRASGGSTGELFF. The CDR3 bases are TGTGCCAGCAGCCCGAGGGCTAGCGGGGGGAGCACCGGGGAGCTGTTTTTT.

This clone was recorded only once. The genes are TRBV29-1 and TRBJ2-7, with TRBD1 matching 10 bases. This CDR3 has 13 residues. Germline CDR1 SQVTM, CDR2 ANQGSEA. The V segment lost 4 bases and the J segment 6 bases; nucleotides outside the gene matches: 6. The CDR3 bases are TGCAGCGTTGCCTACGGGACAGGGGCCGAGCAGTACTTC. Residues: CSVAYGTGAEQYF.